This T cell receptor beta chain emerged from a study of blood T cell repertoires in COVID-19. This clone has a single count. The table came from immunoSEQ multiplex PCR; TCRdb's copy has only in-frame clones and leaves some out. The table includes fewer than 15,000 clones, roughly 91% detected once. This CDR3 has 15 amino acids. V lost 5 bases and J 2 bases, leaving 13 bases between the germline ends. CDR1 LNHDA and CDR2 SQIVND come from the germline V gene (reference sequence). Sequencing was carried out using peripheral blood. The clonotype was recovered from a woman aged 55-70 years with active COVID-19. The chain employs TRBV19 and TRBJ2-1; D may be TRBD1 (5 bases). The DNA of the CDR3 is TGTGCCAGTAGTTTCAGGGTCCTTACCTACAATGAGCAGTTCTTC. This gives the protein CASSFRVLTYNEQFF.